This T cell receptor beta chain was sequenced for a study of human T cells and chemical hapten exposure. Germline CDR1 reads KGHSH; CDR2 reads LQKENI. This CDR3 comprises 16 residues. After removal of 2 bases from V and 2 bases from J, the junction contained 1 base not matched to a gene. Time point given: patch test 3, about 24 weeks after DPC sensitization. Treatment defined: therapeutic diphenylcyclopropenone sensitization with weekly scalp DPC. Unseparated into fractions, whole blood served as the source from which total RNA was extracted. This clonotype has a handful of counts. One entry per CDR3 protein, called by TCRdb with MiXCR from the RACE reads. This table has tens of thousands of distinct CDR3 sequences, about an eighth appearing once.

This TCR came from a woman between 50 and 59 years old with alopecia areata. Some clones in this sample may be carry-over from other donors' samples. The chain links TRBV18 to TRBJ2-3; TRBD2 aligns across 13 bases. This specimen consisted of whole blood, obtained in connection with sensitization to the hapten diphenylcyclopropenone (DPC). Here the CDR3 DNA reads TGTGCCAGCTCACCAGGACTAGCGGGAGCCACAGATACGCAGTATTTT. Translation: CASSPGLAGATDTQYF.